This TCR beta chain is drawn from a study of pediatric ulcerative colitis. To note about this clone: The antigen is unknown.

One to two pinch biopsies were taken from the rectum during colonoscopy. Sequencing depth was up to 500,000 reads per sample. Assay used: immunoSEQ multiplex PCR; TCRdb lists only in-frame clones, some missing. The table shows 20,000 or so clones, with over 60% occurring only once. Notes on the study in general: All ulcerative colitis patients, but no controls, carried a couple of rectal clonotypes. This repertoire reflects total lymphocytes rather than subpopulations like regulatory T cells.

The CDR3 contains 14 residues. The V and J ends lost 4 bases and 0 bases respectively, with 9 bases between them. Germline CDR1 MGHRA, CDR2 YSYEKL. The sample consisted of gut tissue. The V gene is TRBV4-1, the J gene TRBJ1-2; D call uncertain. The TCR originated in a boy between 10 and 17 years old with severe ulcerative colitis. CDR3 sequence: CASSRMAANYGYTF. The CDR3 DNA reads as TGCGCCAGCAGCCGGATGGCAGCTAACTATGGCTACACCTTC.